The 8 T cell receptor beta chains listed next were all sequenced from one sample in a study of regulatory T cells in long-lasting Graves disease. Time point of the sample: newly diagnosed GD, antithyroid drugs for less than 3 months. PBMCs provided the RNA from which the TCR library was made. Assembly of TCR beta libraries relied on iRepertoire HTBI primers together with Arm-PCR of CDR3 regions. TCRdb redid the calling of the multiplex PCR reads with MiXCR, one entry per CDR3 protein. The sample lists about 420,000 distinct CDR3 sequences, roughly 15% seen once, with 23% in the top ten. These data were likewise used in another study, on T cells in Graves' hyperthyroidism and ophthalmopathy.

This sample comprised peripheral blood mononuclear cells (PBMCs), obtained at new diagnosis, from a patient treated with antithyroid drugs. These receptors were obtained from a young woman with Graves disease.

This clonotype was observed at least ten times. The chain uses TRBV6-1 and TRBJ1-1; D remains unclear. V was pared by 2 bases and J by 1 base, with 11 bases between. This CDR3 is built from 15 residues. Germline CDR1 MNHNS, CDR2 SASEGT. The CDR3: CASSERAGQNTEAFF. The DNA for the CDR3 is TGTGCCAGCAGTGAAAGGGCAGGCCAGAACACTGAAGCTTTCTTT.

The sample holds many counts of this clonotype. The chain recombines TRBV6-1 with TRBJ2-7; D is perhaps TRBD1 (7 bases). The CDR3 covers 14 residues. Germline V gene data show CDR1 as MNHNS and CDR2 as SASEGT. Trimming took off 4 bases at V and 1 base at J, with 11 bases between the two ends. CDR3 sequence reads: CASSGGDRSYEQYF. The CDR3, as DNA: TGTGCCAGCAGTGGGGGGGACAGATCCTACGAGCAGTACTTC.

CDR3 DNA: TGTGCCAGCAGTTACACCCGAATACAGGGTTTTATGTATGGCTACACCTTC. Its translation is CASSYTRIQGFMYGYTF. The chain carries TRBV6-2 or TRBV6-3 and TRBJ1-2; tentative D call: TRBD1 (6 bases). Germline values: CDR1 MNHEY, CDR2 SVGEGT. CDR3 size: 17 residues. Between the trimmed V and J ends, which lost 2 bases and 5 bases, there was a span of 21 bases.

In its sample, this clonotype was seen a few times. The CDR3 is CASSQELAGYNEQFF. The CDR3 DNA sequence: TGTGCCAGCAGCCAAGAACTAGCGGGATACAATGAGCAGTTCTTC. This chain uses TRBV4-2 with TRBJ2-1; 10 bases agree with TRBD2. This CDR3 has 15 residues. Germline CDR1 reads LGHNA; CDR2 reads YNFKEQ. The V and J ends lost 0 bases and 4 bases, in that order; junction bases with no gene match: 0.

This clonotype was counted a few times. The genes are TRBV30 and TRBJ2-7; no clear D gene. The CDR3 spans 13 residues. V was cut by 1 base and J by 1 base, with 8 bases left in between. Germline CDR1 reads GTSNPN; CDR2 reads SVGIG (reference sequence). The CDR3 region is CAWSAYSSYEQYF. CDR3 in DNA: TGTGCCTGGAGTGCATACAGTTCCTACGAGCAGTACTTC.

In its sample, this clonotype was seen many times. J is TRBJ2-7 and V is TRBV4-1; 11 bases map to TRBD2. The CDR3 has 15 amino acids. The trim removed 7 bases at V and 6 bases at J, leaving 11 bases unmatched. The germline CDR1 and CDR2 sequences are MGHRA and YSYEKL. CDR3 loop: CASKPSTSGSSEQYF. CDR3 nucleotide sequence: TGCGCCAGCAAGCCAAGTACTAGCGGGAGTAGCGAGCAGTACTTC.

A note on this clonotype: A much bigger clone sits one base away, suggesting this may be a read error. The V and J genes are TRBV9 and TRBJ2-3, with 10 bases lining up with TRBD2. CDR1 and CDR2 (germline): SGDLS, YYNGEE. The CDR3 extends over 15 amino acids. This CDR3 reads CASSELAGSTDTPYF. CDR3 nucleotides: TGTGCCAGCAGCGAACTAGCGGGAAGCACAGATACGCCGTATTTT.

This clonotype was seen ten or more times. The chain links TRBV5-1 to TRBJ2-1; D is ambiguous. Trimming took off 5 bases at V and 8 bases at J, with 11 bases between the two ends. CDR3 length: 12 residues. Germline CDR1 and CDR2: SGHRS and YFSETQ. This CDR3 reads CASRIGWDEQFF. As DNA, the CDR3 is TGCGCCAGCAGGATAGGGTGGGATGAGCAGTTCTTC.